The clone carrying this T cell receptor (beta chain) occurred a few times. CDR3 length: 14 residues. CDR1 is SGHRS and CDR2 is YFSETQ in the germline V gene. With 1 base removed from V and 4 bases from J, the gap between germline ends came to 11 bases. This entry comes from a study of blood T cell repertoires in COVID-19. Study overall: Samples of COVID-19 (acute and convalescent) were obtained from the United States, Italy and Spain.

Repertoires were generated with immunoSEQ multiplex PCR, while TCRdb's copy carries only in-frame clones and drops some. The table shows about 95,000 clones, with more than 65% occurring only once. Source material: peripheral blood. This receptor was obtained from a man older than 75 with active or convalescent COVID-19. The V gene is TRBV5-1, the J gene TRBJ1-1, with D unresolved. Written as DNA, the CDR3 is TGCGCCAGCAGCTTGAGTCCCCTGGCCACTGAAGCTTTCTTT. Its protein product is CASSLSPLATEAFF.